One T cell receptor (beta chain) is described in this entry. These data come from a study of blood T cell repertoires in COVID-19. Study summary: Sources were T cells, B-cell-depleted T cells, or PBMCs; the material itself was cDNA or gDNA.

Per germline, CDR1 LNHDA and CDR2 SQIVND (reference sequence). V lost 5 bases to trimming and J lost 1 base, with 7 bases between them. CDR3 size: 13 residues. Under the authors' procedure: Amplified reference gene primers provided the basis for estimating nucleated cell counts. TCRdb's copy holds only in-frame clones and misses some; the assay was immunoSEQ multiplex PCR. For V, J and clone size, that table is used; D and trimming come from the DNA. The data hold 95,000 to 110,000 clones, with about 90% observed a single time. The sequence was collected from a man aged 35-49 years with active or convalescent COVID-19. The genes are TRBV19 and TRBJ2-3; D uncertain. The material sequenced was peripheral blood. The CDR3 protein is CASSEQGTDTQYF. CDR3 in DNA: TGTGCCAGTAGTGAGCAGGGCACAGATACGCAGTATTTT.